Listed here is a single T cell receptor (beta chain). Its antigen is undetermined. Additional DNA sequences in this sample encode the identical CDR3. The sample originates from a study of a mutant IDH1 vaccine in newly diagnosed glioma. Across the study: Sex among treated patients split about 62% male, roughly 38% female; mean age was roughly 40 years. Those enrolled had earlier been treated with radiotherapy, temozolomide, or both, mostly both. Study-level findings and limits: Shifts in the top peripheral T cell clonotypes seemed unrelated to pseudoprogression.

The germline gives CDR1 LNHDA, CDR2 SQIVND (reference sequence). V was trimmed by 0 bases and J by 6 bases, leaving 3 bases between them. The length of the CDR3 is 12 residues. Documented time point: week 23, last vaccination. Mutant IDH1 20-mer peptide, at 300 ug, made up each vaccine dose, with topical imiquimod. Some clones are missing from TCRdb's copy, which holds only in-frame ones; the method was immunoSEQ multiplex PCR. Of around 56,000 clones in the sample, around 80% were seen once. The J gene is TRBJ1-5, the V gene TRBV19; D remains ambiguous. This sequence originates from a woman aged 40 to 49 with glioma. Some clones in this sample may be carry-over from other donors' samples. The source material was PBMCs, sampled from a glioma patient whose treatment included an IDH1 peptide vaccine. DNA for the CDR3: TGTGCCAGTAGTATAGAGGGTCAGCCCCAGCATTTT. This sequence encodes CASSIEGQPQHF.